These 17 T cell receptor beta chains originate from one sample sequenced in a study of identical twins. TCRdb ran MiXCR on the 5' RACE reads and lists one entry per CDR3 protein. This table holds roughly 500,000 distinct CDR3 sequences, less than 25% found once. These same data were also listed under a study on T cells expressing NK-cell markers.

The sequenced sample consisted of CD4+ T cells sorted from blood. These receptors were taken from a woman younger than 35 in good health.

This chain joins TRBV5-6 and TRBJ2-7; weak D call: TRBD2 (6 bases). Looked up from germline, CDR1 is SGHDT and CDR2 is YYEEEE. The CDR3 has 13 amino acids. Trimming took off 6 bases at V and 6 bases at J, with 16 bases between the two ends. CDR3 coding DNA: TGTGCCAGCACCCTCGGAGGGATGGGCGAGCAGTACTTC. It translates to CASTLGGMGEQYF.

The V and J genes are TRBV6-2 or TRBV6-3 and TRBJ2-5; no firm D call. Trimming pared 6 bases from V and 2 bases from J, leaving 13 bases between. Germline V gene data show CDR1 as MNHEY and CDR2 as SVGEGT. This CDR3 comprises 14 residues. Written as DNA, the CDR3 is TGTGCCAGCAGACTACGCGGAAGTCAAGAGACCCAGTACTTC. It yields the protein CASRLRGSQETQYF.

This chain links TRBV2 with TRBJ2-2; 12 bases are a match to TRBD2. This CDR3 is 16 amino acids long. With 6 bases clipped from V and 5 bases from J, the junction kept 7 bases outside the gene matches. Germline CDR1 is SNHLY and CDR2 is FYNNEI. DNA for the CDR3: TGTGCCAGCAGAGGCCCGACTAGCGGGGGAACCGGGGAGCTGTTTTTT. Translated: CASRGPTSGGTGELFF.

The chain joins TRBV5-1 to TRBJ2-1, with 12 positions matching TRBD2. This CDR3 has 15 amino acids. Per the germline V gene, CDR1 is SGHRS and CDR2 is YFSETQ. Losses at the gene ends were 7 bases for V and 4 bases for J; bases not matched to a gene: 6. CDR3 in DNA: TGCGCCAGCCGGGCAACTAGCGGGAGGTACAATGAGCAGTTCTTC. Protein product: CASRATSGRYNEQFF.

The V gene is TRBV11-3, the J gene TRBJ1-1; D is unclear. This CDR3 has 13 amino acids. CDR1 and CDR2 (germline): SGHNT, YENEEA. Trimming took 2 bases from V and 5 from J, leaving 9 bases between them. The CDR3 bases are TGTGCCAGCAGCTTAAGGGCGGCTACTGAAGCTTTCTTT. Amino acid sequence: CASSLRAATEAFF.

The chain combines TRBV20-1 with TRBJ2-2, with 9 bases that match TRBD2. The V gene's germline CDR1 is DFQATT and CDR2 SNEGSKA (reference sequence). Trimming took 3 bases from V and 6 from J; bases not matched to a gene: 8. This CDR3 is 15 amino acids long. For the CDR3, the DNA is TGCAGTGCTAGTTTAGCGGGAGATTCGGCCGGGGAGCTGTTTTTT. Translated: CSASLAGDSAGELFF.

V is TRBV5-1 and J is TRBJ2-1; 8 bases are shared with TRBD2. V lost 0 bases and J lost 5; bases outside the gene matches: 4. CDR1 is SGHRS, CDR2 YFSETQ, per germline. This CDR3 contains 15 residues. CDR3 DNA sequence: TGCGCCAGCAGCTTGGGACTAGCGTCTGACAATGAGCAGTTCTTC. Translation gives CASSLGLASDNEQFF.

This sequence joins TRBV10-3 and TRBJ1-1, with TRBD1 matching over 11 bases. This CDR3 is 12 amino acids long. J lost 9 bases, V lost 10 bases, and 7 bases had no gene match. Germline CDR1 reads ENHRY; CDR2 reads SYGVKD. The CDR3 nucleotides are TGTGCCACCTACCGGGACAGGGGGAAAGCTTTCTTT. Translation: CATYRDRGKAFF.

The CDR3 DNA follows: TGCAGCGCCTTCACTAGCGGTACGCAGTATTTT. Translating gives CSAFTSGTQYF. The rearrangement uses TRBV29-1 and TRBJ2-3; TRBD2 aligns across 8 bases. This CDR3 is 11 amino acids long. With 7 bases clipped from V and 8 bases from J, the junction kept 5 bases outside the gene matches. CDR1 SQVTM and CDR2 ANQGSEA come from the germline V gene.

V usage is TRBV12-3 or TRBV12-4 and J usage is TRBJ1-5; D not certain. The germline V and J ends were trimmed by 5 bases and 5 bases, with 10 bases remaining between them. The CDR3 loop spans 13 amino acids. DNA for the CDR3: TGTGCCAGCAGTCCTAACCCGGATCAGCCCCAGCATTTT. Its translation: CASSPNPDQPQHF.

The chain links TRBV12-3 or TRBV12-4 to TRBJ1-2, with 7 bases identical to TRBD1. The CDR3 has 14 amino acids. V lost 6 bases to trimming and J lost 5 bases; unmatched junction nucleotides: 9. The DNA of the CDR3 is TGTGCCAGCAGACTCTCAGGGGGTCGGTATGGCTACACCTTC. This gives the protein CASRLSGGRYGYTF.

The chain recombines TRBV20-1 with TRBJ1-2; D unclear. The germline V gene has CDR1 DFQATT and CDR2 SNEGSKA (reference sequence). Trimming removed 6 bases at V and 5 bases at J, with 19 bases between. The length of the CDR3 is 14 residues. The CDR3 here is CSARLHPGGYGYTF. For the CDR3, the DNA is TGCAGTGCCCGACTACACCCCGGAGGGTATGGCTACACCTTC.

V usage is TRBV20-1 and J usage is TRBJ2-5, with a weak D call TRBD2 (7 bases). The germline gives CDR1 DFQATT, CDR2 SNEGSKA (reference sequence). This CDR3 comprises 16 residues. The germline V and J ends were trimmed by 2 bases and 2 bases, with 18 bases remaining between them. CDR3 in DNA: TGCAGTGCTAGATCTCGGAGGGGGGGCCTACAAGAGACCCAGTACTTC. Residues: CSARSRRGGLQETQYF.

The chain employs TRBV14 and TRBJ2-2; D is uncertain. Trimming took off 2 bases at V and 4 bases at J, with 11 bases between the two ends. Germline CDR1 reads SGHDN; CDR2 reads FVKESK. The CDR3 runs 15 residues. CDR3 bases: TGTGCCAGCAGCCAACTGGGATGGGCCACCGGGGAGCTGTTTTTT. It translates to CASSQLGWATGELFF.

The CDR3 here is CASSQSGTLIRYEQYF. The DNA for the CDR3 is TGTGCCAGCAGCCAATCCGGGACATTAATCCGATACGAGCAGTACTTC. This chain connects TRBV3-1 to TRBJ2-7; a possible D gene is TRBD1 (6 bases). Trimming removed 2 bases from V and 4 bases from J, with 18 bases in between. CDR1 is LGHDT and CDR2 is YNNKEL in the germline V gene (reference sequence). The CDR3 is 16 amino acids.

The J gene is TRBJ2-2, the V gene TRBV20-1; a possible D gene is TRBD1 (6 bases). The CDR3 spans 15 residues. The germline CDR1 and CDR2 sequences are DFQATT and SNEGSKA (reference sequence). V dropped 3 bases and J dropped 4 bases, with 15 bases sitting between them. The CDR3 sequence is CSASNPGVITGELFF. The DNA of the CDR3 is TGCAGTGCTAGTAACCCAGGGGTGATCACCGGGGAGCTGTTTTTT.

This clonotype came up a few times. The rearrangement joins TRBV20-1 to TRBJ1-1; D gene ambiguous. The CDR3 covers 15 residues. Trimming left V 3 bases short and J 0 bases short, with 14 bases between. CDR1 and CDR2 from the germline V gene are DFQATT and SNEGSKA (reference sequence). CDR3 bases: TGCAGTGCTAGGGGAGGAACAGAAATGAACACTGAAGCTTTCTTT. Translated: CSARGGTEMNTEAFF.